Listed here is a single T cell receptor beta chain. These data originate in a study of blood T cell repertoires in COVID-19. Turning to the study itself: Some COVID-19 samples were acute and others convalescent; all came from the United States, Italy and Spain. Sources were T cells, B-cell-depleted T cells, or PBMCs; the material itself was cDNA or gDNA.

Enrollment of patients from Seattle took place during active infection, with longitudinal follow-up. This CDR3 is 15 amino acids long. CDR1 MNHEY and CDR2 SVGEGT come from the germline V gene. Trimming at V came to 4 bases and at J to 6 bases, leaving 8 bases not matched to a gene. Original data processing: For nucleated cells, counts were estimated from reference gene primer amplification. Repertoires were generated with immunoSEQ multiplex PCR, while TCRdb's copy carries only in-frame clones and drops some. That table gives V, J and clone size, and the DNA gave D and trimming. This sample has 200,000 to 250,000 clones, with over 80% found just once.

The specimen was peripheral blood. The receptor was isolated from a woman aged 25-40 years with COVID-19, enrolled during active disease. This chain uses TRBV6-2 or TRBV6-3 with TRBJ1-2, with 10 nucleotides matching TRBD1. CDR3: CASSFSAGTGDGYTF. The CDR3 DNA follows: TGTGCCAGCAGTTTTTCTGCAGGGACAGGGGATGGCTACACCTTC.